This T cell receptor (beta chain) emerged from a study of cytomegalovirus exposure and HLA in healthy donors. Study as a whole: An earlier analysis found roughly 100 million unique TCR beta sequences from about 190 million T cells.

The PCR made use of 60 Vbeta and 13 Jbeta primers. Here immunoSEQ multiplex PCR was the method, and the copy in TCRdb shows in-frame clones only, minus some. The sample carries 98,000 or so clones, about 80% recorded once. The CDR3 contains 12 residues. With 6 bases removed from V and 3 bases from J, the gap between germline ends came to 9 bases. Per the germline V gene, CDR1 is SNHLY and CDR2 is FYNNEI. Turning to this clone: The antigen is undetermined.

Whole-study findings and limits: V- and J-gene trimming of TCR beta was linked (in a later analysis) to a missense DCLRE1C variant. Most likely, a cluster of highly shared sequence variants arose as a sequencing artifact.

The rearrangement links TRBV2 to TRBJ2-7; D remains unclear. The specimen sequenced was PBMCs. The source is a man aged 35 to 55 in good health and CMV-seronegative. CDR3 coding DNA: TGTGCCAGCAGCCGTCAACTCTACGAGCAGTACTTC. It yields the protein CASSRQLYEQYF.